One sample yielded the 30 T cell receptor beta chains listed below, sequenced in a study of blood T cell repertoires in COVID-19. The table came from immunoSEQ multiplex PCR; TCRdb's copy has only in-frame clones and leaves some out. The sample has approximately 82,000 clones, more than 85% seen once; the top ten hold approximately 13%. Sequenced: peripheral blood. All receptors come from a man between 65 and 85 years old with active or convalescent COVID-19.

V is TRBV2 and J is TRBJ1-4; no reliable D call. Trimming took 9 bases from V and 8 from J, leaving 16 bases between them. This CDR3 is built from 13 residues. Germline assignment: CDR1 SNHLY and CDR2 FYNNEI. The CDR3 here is CASTFWAGEKLFF. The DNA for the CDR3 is TGTGCCAGTACTTTCTGGGCGGGGGAAAAACTGTTTTTT.

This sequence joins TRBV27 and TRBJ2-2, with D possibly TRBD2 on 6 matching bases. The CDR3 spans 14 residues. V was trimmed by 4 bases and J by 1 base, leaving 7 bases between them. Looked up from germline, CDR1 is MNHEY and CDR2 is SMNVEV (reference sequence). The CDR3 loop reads CASSSGVNTGELFF. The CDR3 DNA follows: TGTGCCAGCAGTTCGGGAGTGAACACCGGGGAGCTGTTTTTT.

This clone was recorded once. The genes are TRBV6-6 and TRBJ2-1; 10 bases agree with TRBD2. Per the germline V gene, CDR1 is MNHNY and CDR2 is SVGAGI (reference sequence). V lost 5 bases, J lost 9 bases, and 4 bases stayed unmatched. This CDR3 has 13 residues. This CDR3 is CASSAGTSAEQFF. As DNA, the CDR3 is TGTGCCAGCAGTGCCGGGACTAGCGCTGAGCAGTTCTTC.

CDR3 sequence: CASSPRAGGPYNEQFF. The DNA for the CDR3 is TGTGCCAGCAGCCCAAGAGCGGGAGGGCCGTACAATGAGCAGTTCTTC. The chain links TRBV11-2 to TRBJ2-1, with 10 bases matching TRBD2. From germline, CDR1 is SGHAT and CDR2 FQNNGV. V shed 5 bases, J shed 4 bases, and the junction held 8 bases outside the gene matches. The CDR3 is made up of 16 amino acids.

The CDR3 region is CASSYPDRAGQPQHF. CDR3 nucleotide sequence: TGTGCCAGCAGTTACCCAGACAGGGCGGGTCAGCCCCAGCATTTT. V and J are TRBV6-2 or TRBV6-3 and TRBJ1-5, with 7 bases identical to TRBD1. This CDR3 spans 15 amino acids. The V gene end was trimmed by 2 bases and the J gene end by 6 bases; junction bases not matched to a gene: 7. The germline gives CDR1 MNHEY, CDR2 SVGEGT.

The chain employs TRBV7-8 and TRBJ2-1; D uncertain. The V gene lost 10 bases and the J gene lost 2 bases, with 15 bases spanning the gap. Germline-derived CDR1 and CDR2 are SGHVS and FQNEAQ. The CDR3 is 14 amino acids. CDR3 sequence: CANRRAQTYNEQFF. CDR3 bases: TGTGCCAACCGCCGGGCCCAAACCTACAATGAGCAGTTCTTC.

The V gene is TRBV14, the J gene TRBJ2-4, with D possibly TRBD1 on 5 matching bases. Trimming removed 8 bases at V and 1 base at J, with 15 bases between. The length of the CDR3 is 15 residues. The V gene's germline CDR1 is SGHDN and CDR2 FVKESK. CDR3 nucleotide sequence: TGTGCCAGCTCCGACAGTACCCGGGCCAAAAACATTCAGTACTTC. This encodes CASSDSTRAKNIQYF. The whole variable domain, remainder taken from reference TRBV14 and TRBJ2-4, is EAGVTQFPSHSVIEKGQTVTLRCDPISGHDNLYWYRRVMGKEIKFLLHFVKESKQDESGMPNNRFLAERTGGTYSTLKVQPAELEDSGVYFCASSDSTRAKNIQYFGAGTRLSVL.

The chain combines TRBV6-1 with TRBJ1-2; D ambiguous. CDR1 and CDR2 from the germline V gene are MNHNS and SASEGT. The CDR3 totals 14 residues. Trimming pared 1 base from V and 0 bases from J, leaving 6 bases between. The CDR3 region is CASSEGAANYGYTF. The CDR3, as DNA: TGTGCCAGCAGTGAAGGGGCTGCTAACTATGGCTACACCTTC.

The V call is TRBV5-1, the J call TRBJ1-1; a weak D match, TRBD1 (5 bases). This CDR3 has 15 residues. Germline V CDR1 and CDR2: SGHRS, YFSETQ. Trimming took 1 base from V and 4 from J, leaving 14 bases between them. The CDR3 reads CASSLWAGSGTEAFF. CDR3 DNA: TGCGCCAGCAGCTTGTGGGCAGGGTCAGGCACTGAAGCTTTCTTT.

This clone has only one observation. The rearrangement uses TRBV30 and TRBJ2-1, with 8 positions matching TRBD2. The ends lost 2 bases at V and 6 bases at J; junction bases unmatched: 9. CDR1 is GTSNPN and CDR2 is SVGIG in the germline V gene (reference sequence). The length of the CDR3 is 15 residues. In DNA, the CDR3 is TGTGCCTGGAGTTCGTCCAGCGGGAGAGGCAATGAGCAGTTCTTC. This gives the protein CAWSSSSGRGNEQFF.

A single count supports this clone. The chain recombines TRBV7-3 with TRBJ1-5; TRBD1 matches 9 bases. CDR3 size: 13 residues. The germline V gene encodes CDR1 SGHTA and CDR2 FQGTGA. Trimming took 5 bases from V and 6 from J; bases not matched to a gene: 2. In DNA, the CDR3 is TGTGCCAGCAGCCCGGACAGGGGTCAGCCCCAGCATTTT. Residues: CASSPDRGQPQHF.

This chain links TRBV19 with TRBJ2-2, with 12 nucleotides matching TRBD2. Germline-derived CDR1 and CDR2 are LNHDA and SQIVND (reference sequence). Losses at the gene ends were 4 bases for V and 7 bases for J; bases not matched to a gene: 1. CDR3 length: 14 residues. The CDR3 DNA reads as TGTGCCAGTAGTAGGACTAGCGGGGTCGGGGAGCTGTTTTTT. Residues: CASSRTSGVGELFF.

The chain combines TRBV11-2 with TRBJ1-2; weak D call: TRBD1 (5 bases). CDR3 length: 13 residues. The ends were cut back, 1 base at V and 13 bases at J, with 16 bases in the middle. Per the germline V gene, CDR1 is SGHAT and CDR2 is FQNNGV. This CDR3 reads CASSLGPGKAGTF. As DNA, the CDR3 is TGTGCCAGCAGCTTAGGTCCAGGGAAGGCTGGCACCTTC.

The CDR3 nucleotides are TGTGCCAGCCGAGAAGGGGACAGATGGAATGAAAAACTGTTTTTT. This encodes CASREGDRWNEKLFF. V and J are TRBV2 and TRBJ1-4; 7 nucleotides match TRBD1. The CDR3 covers 15 residues. The germline gives CDR1 SNHLY, CDR2 FYNNEI. With 8 bases clipped from V and 5 bases from J, the junction kept 11 bases outside the gene matches.

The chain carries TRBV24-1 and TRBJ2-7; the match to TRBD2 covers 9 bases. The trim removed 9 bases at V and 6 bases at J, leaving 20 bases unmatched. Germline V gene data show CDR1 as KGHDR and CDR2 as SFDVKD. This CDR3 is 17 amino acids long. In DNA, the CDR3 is TGTGCCACCGCAGGGGGTAGCGGGAGTAGATCATCGGGCGAGCAGTACTTC. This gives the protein CATAGGSGSRSSGEQYF.

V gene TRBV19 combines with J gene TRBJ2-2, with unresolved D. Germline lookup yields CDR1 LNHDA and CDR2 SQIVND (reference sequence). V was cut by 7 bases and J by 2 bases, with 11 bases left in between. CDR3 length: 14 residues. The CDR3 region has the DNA TGTGCCAGTATCCCTCGTAAAAACACCGGGGAGCTGTTTTTT. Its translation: CASIPRKNTGELFF.

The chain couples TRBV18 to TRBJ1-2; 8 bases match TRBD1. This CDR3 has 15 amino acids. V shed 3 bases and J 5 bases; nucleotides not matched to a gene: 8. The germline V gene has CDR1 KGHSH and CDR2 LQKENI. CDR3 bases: TGTGCCAGCTCACCCTTCTCGGACAGGGAGTATGGCTACACCTTC. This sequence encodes CASSPFSDREYGYTF.

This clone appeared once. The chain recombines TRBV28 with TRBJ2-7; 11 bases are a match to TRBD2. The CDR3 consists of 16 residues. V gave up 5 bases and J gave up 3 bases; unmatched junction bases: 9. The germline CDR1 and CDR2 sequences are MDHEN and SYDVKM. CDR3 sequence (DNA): TGTGCCAGCAGTGCCCTAGGGACTAGCGGACGCTACGAGCAGTACTTC. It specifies CASSALGTSGRYEQYF.

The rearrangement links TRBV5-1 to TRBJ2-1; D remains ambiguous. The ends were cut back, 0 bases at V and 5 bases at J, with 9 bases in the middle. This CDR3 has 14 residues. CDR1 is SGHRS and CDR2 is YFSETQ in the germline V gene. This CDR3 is CASSLGSQDNEQFF. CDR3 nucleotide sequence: TGCGCCAGCAGCTTGGGCAGTCAGGACAATGAGCAGTTCTTC.

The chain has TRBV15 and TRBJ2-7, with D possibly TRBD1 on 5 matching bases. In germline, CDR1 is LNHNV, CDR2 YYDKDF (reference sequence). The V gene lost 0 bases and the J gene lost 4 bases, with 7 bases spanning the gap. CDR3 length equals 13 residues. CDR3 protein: CATSRDPGYEQYF. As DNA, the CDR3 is TGTGCCACCAGCAGAGATCCAGGGTACGAGCAGTACTTC.

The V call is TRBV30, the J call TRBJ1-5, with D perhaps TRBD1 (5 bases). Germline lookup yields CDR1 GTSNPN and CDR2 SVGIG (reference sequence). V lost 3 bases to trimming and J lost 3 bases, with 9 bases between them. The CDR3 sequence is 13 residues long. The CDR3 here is CAWSRQSNQPQHF. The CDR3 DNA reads TGTGCCTGGAGCCGACAGTCCAATCAGCCCCAGCATTTT.

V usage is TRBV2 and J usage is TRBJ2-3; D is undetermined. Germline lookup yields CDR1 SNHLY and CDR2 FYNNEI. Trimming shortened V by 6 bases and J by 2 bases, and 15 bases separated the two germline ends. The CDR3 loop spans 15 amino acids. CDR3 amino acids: CASSPSRRNTDTQYF. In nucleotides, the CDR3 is TGTGCCAGCAGCCCCAGCAGGCGAAACACAGATACGCAGTATTTT.

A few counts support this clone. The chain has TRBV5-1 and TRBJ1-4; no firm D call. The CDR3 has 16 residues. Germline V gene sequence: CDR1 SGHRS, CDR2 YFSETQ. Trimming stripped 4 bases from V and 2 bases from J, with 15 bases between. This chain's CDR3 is CASSPNGGWTNEKLFF. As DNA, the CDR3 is TGCGCCAGCAGCCCAAATGGCGGATGGACTAATGAAAAACTGTTTTTT.

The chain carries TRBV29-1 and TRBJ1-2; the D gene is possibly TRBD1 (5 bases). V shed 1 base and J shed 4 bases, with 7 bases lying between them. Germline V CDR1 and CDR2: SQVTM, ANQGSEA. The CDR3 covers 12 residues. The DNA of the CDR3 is TGCAGCGTTGAAGGGCAGGGCTATGGCTACACCTTC. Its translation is CSVEGQGYGYTF.

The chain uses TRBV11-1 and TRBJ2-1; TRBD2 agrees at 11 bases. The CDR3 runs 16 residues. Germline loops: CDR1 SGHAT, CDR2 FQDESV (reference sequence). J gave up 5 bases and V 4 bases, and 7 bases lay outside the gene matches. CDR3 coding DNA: TGTGCCAGCAGCTCGTCGACTAGCGGGGACCACAATGAGCAGTTCTTC. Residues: CASSSSTSGDHNEQFF.

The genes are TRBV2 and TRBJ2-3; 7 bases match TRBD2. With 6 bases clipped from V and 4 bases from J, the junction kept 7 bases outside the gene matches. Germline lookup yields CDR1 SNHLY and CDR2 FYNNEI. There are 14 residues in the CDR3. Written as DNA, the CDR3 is TGTGCCAGCAGGGAACGGGACTACGCAGATACGCAGTATTTT. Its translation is CASRERDYADTQYF.

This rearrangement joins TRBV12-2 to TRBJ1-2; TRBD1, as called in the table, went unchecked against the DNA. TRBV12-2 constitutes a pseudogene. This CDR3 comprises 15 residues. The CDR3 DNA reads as TGTGCAAGTCGCTTAGCTCCGGGACAGGGGAGTCGCTACACCTTC. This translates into CASRLAPGQGSRYTF.

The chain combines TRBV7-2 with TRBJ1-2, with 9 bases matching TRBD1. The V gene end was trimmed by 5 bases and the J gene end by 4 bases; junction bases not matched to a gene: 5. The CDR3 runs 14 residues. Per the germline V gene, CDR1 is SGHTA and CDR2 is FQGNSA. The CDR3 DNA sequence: TGTGCCAGCAGCCAAGGGACAGGGAGCTATGGCTACACCTTC. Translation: CASSQGTGSYGYTF. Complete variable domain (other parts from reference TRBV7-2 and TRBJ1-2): GAGVSQSPSNKVTEKGKDVELRCDPISGHTALYWYRQSLGQGLEFLIYFQGNSAPDKSGLPSDRFSAERTGGSVSTLTIQRTQQEDSAVYLCASSQGTGSYGYTFGSGTRLTVV.

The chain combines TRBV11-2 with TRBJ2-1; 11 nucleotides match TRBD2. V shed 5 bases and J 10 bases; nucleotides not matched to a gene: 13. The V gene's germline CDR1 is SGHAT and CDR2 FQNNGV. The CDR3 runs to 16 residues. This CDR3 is CASSRAQTSGKVEQFF. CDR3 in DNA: TGTGCCAGCAGCCGCGCCCAGACTAGCGGGAAAGTGGAGCAGTTCTTC.

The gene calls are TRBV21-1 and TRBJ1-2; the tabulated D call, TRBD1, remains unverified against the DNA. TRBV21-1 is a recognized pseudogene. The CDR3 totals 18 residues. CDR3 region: CASSGRDRGPAPHYGYTF. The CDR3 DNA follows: TGTGCCAGCAGCGGGAGGGACAGGGGGCCCGCCCCCCACTATGGCTACACCTTC.